Listed below are T cell receptor beta chains from one sample, sequenced in a study of tumor-infiltrating lymphocytes in primary liver carcinoma. From the multiplex PCR reads, TCRdb called clonotypes with MiXCR, one entry per CDR3 protein. The table records about 200,000 distinct CDR3 sequences, less than 65% of them present only once. The sample comprised peripheral blood. These receptors all stem from a woman aged 60-75 years with primary liver carcinoma and hepatitis B virus infection. Both conserved end residues are part of each CDR3. Fields, in order: clone size, V gene, D gene, J gene, CDR3 protein, CDR3 DNA. D genes are given only for firm matches. Only part of the rows carry a size: once, few, many, or a class if the clone is expanded.

.	TRBV4-1	.	TRBJ1-5	CTSSQENKGCQPQHF	TGCACCAGCAGCCAAGAAAACAAGGGCTGTCAGCCCCAGCATTTT
.	TRBV11-2	.	TRBJ2-3	CANSKKLLDTQYF	TGTGCCAACAGCAAGAAACTACTAGATACGCAGTATTTT
.	TRBV12-3/TRBV12-4	.	TRBJ2-1	CASNLGVGMYNEQFF	TGTGCCAGCAATTTAGGCGTGGGGATGTATAATGAGCAGTTCTTC
many	TRBV5-1	.	TRBJ2-3	CASSSWPDTQYF	TGCGCCAGCAGCTCATGGCCAGATACGCAGTATTTT
.	TRBV30	TRBD1	TRBJ1-2	CVWAGTGATLYGYTF	TGTGTCTGGGCCGGGACAGGGGCCACGCTCTATGGCTACACCTTC
.	TRBV20-1	TRBD1	TRBJ1-1	CSARKPGQGDHTEALF	TGCAGTGCTAGAAAACCGGGACAGGGGGATCACACTGAAGCTTTATTT
.	TRBV30	.	TRBJ2-6	CAWRATGLIPSGANVLTF	TGTGCCTGGAGGGCCACAGGGTTAATTCCCTCTGGGGCCAACGTCCTGACTTTC
.	TRBV7-9	TRBD1	TRBJ2-7	CASSVRGSGGYEQYF	TGTGCCAGCAGCGTCCGCGGGTCAGGGGGCTACGAGCAGTACTTC
.	TRBV6-1	TRBD2	TRBJ2-3	CANSGHSGRATDTQYF	TGTGCCAACAGTGGACATAGCGGGAGGGCCACAGATACGCAGTATTTT
.	TRBV12-3/TRBV12-4	TRBD1	TRBJ1-5	CASSSGQGNQSQHF	TGTGCCAGCAGTTCCGGACAGGGCAATCAGTCCCAGCATTTT